These 18 T cell receptor beta chains originate from one sample sequenced in a study of control samples from healthy donors and cancer patients. Measured with immunoSEQ multiplex PCR; TCRdb has only the in-frame clones, and not every one. Among roughly 20,000 clones, about four fifths were seen once, and the ten largest hold more than 25%. Sequenced sample: PBMCs. The receptors stem from a man older than 75 with head and neck cancer.

This chain connects TRBV7-9 to TRBJ2-1, with 9 bases identical to TRBD1. J was trimmed by 5 bases and V by 3 bases; bases with no gene match: 5. CDR1 is SEHNR and CDR2 is FQNEAQ in the germline V gene (reference sequence). The CDR3 sequence is 15 residues long. The chain's CDR3 is CASSFGTGTHNEQFF. CDR3 coding DNA: TGTGCCAGCAGCTTCGGGACAGGGACACACAATGAGCAGTTCTTC.

The chain uses TRBV28 and TRBJ2-7; the D is unclear. Germline-derived CDR1 and CDR2 are MDHEN and SYDVKM. V was trimmed by 0 bases and J by 7 bases, leaving 10 bases between them. This CDR3 is built from 13 residues. The CDR3 sequence is CASSLWGLGEQYF. The CDR3 coding sequence is TGTGCCAGCAGTTTATGGGGCTTGGGAGAGCAGTACTTC.

J is TRBJ2-4 and V is TRBV30, with 8 nucleotides matching TRBD2. There are 13 residues in the CDR3. Germline lookup yields CDR1 GTSNPN and CDR2 SVGIG (reference sequence). V was clipped by 1 base and J by 8 bases; unmatched bases: 4. DNA for the CDR3: TGTGCCTGGAGTGGCGGGGGGTCGGACATTCAGTACTTC. Protein product: CAWSGGGSDIQYF.

The gene calls are TRBV11-1 and TRBJ2-7, with TRBD1 as a possible D gene (6 bases). The germline V and J ends were trimmed by 5 bases and 1 base, with 15 bases remaining between them. Germline V gene lookup returns CDR1 SGHAT and CDR2 FQDESV (reference sequence). The CDR3 is 15 residues long. CDR3 sequence: CASSRDRDTSYEQYF. The CDR3 DNA is TGTGCCAGCAGCAGGGATCGGGACACGTCCTACGAGCAGTACTTC. Combining the CDR3 with reference TRBV11-1 and TRBJ2-7 gives the whole variable domain EAEVAQSPRYKITEKSQAVAFWCDPISGHATLYWYRQILGQGPELLVQFQDESVVDDSQLPKDRFSAERLKGVDSTLKIQPAELGDSAMYLCASSRDRDTSYEQYFGPGTRLTVT.

The CDR3 DNA follows: TGTGCCAGTATGTGGACTAGTTTCGACACCGGGGAGCTGTTTTTT. As protein: CASMWTSFDTGELFF. The chain employs TRBV19 and TRBJ2-2; 7 bases map to TRBD2. In germline, CDR1 is LNHDA, CDR2 SQIVND (reference sequence). With 7 bases clipped from V and 3 bases from J, the junction kept 8 bases outside the gene matches. The CDR3 contains 15 residues.

This chain links TRBV11-3 with TRBJ1-5; D call uncertain. This CDR3 is built from 14 residues. The V gene lost 3 bases and the J gene lost 1 base, with 7 bases spanning the gap. Germline loops: CDR1 SGHNT, CDR2 YENEEA. CDR3 coding DNA: TGTGCCAGCAGCTTCAAGGACAGCAATCAGCCCCAGCATTTT. Translation gives CASSFKDSNQPQHF.

This chain connects TRBV2 to TRBJ1-1; no reliable D call. Trimming removed 1 base at V and 4 bases at J, with 13 bases between. The CDR3 is made up of 15 amino acids. The germline V gene encodes CDR1 SNHLY and CDR2 FYNNEI. For the CDR3, the DNA is TGTGCCAGCAGTGAAGGAGGGAGGCGCAGCACTGAAGCTTTCTTT. Its translation is CASSEGGRRSTEAFF.

This chain links TRBV6-5 with TRBJ2-5; 8 nucleotides match TRBD2. Germline CDR1 reads MNHEY; CDR2 reads SVGAGI. The junction had 2 bases not matched to a gene; V was cut back by 6 bases and J by 5 bases. The CDR3 totals 12 residues. CDR3 region: CASSRGGETQYF. For the CDR3, the DNA is TGTGCCAGCAGCCGGGGGGGGGAGACCCAGTACTTC.

The genes are TRBV14 and TRBJ2-7; D not resolved. The CDR3 consists of 13 residues. Germline-derived CDR1 and CDR2 are SGHDN and FVKESK. V was shortened by 4 bases and J by 6 bases, with 13 bases between the two germline ends. The CDR3 loop is CASSPGLYAEQYF. The CDR3 DNA is TGTGCCAGCAGCCCTGGCCTTTATGCCGAGCAGTACTTC.

The rearrangement uses TRBV5-1 and TRBJ2-7; D gene unclear. The V end lost 3 bases, the J end lost 0 bases, and 1 base lay between the germline ends. Germline V gene lookup returns CDR1 SGHRS and CDR2 YFSETQ. This CDR3 has 11 amino acids. In DNA, the CDR3 is TGCGCCAGCAGCTCCTCCTACGAGCAGTACTTC. Protein: CASSSSYEQYF.

The rearrangement uses TRBV4-1 and TRBJ2-5; D is unclear. The CDR3 has 12 residues. Trimming stripped 6 bases from V and 5 bases from J, with 10 bases between. Germline CDR1 reads MGHRA; CDR2 reads YSYEKL. The CDR3 DNA follows: TGCGCCAGCAGTCGTGATGTTGAGACCCAGTACTTC. This sequence encodes CASSRDVETQYF.

This clone was detected only once. The V and J genes are TRBV7-8 and TRBJ1-1; TRBD1 is a possible D gene (5 bases). There are 13 residues in the CDR3. Trimming left V 4 bases short and J 7 bases short, with 13 bases between. Germline V gene data show CDR1 as SGHVS and CDR2 as FQNEAQ. The CDR3 protein is CASSWGGGFEAFF. In DNA form, the CDR3 reads TGTGCCAGCAGCTGGGGGGGAGGATTTGAAGCTTTCTTT.

The chain joins TRBV6-2 or TRBV6-3 to TRBJ2-7; perhaps TRBD2 as D (5 bases). This CDR3 spans 15 amino acids. CDR1 is MNHEY and CDR2 is SVGEGT in the germline V gene. V lost 2 bases to trimming and J lost 0 bases, with 11 bases between them. CDR3 in DNA: TGTGCCAGCAGTTACAGGACTTTGAGCTCCTACGAGCAGTACTTC. It specifies CASSYRTLSSYEQYF.

Notes on this clone: Sequence at one end of the junction differs from germline and may be a read error. This chain joins TRBV7-9 and TRBJ1-2; maybe TRBD1 (5 bases). The CDR3 has 12 amino acids. Germline values: CDR1 SEHNR, CDR2 FQNEAQ (reference sequence). CDR3 DNA: TGTGCCAGCAGCTTGGAGGGGACCCTTGAAAACTTC. Its protein is CASSLEGTLENF.

The chain combines TRBV4-3 with TRBJ2-7; 11 bases align to TRBD2. Germline CDR1 reads LGHNA; CDR2 reads YSLEER. CDR3 size: 16 residues. V trimming: 2 bases; J trimming: 4 bases; junction bases outside the gene matches: 7. Here the CDR3 reads CASSQSAGLAAYEQYF. Here the CDR3 DNA reads TGCGCCAGCAGCCAATCGGCGGGACTAGCGGCTTACGAGCAGTACTTC.

The chain employs TRBV2 and TRBJ2-5; possible D gene TRBD2, 6 bases. V lost 2 bases, J lost 5 bases, and 18 bases lay in between. Germline V CDR1 and CDR2: SNHLY, FYNNEI. The CDR3 extends over 16 amino acids. CDR3 DNA sequence: TGTGCCAGCAGTGAAAGAAGCGGGCCCGCCAGGGAGACCCAGTACTTC. Amino acids: CASSERSGPARETQYF.

This clone appeared a few times. This chain connects TRBV7-2 to TRBJ2-1, with 10 bases matching TRBD2. Germline assignment: CDR1 SGHTA and CDR2 FQGNSA. The CDR3 length is 16 residues. Unmatched junction bases numbered 11, after V lost 2 bases and J lost 10 bases. The DNA for the CDR3 is TGTGCCAGCAGCTTAATTCCAGCGGGGGGGCCGCGCGAGCAGTTCTTC. This gives the protein CASSLIPAGGPREQFF.

The rearrangement links TRBV9 to TRBJ1-3; D gene unclear. CDR3 length equals 18 residues. Germline lookup yields CDR1 SGDLS and CDR2 YYNGEE. Deletions cut 0 bases from V and 0 bases from J, with 16 bases between. Here the CDR3 reads CASSVAPPEFISGNTIYF. The CDR3 DNA follows: TGTGCCAGCAGCGTAGCCCCCCCGGAGTTTATCTCTGGAAACACCATATATTTT.